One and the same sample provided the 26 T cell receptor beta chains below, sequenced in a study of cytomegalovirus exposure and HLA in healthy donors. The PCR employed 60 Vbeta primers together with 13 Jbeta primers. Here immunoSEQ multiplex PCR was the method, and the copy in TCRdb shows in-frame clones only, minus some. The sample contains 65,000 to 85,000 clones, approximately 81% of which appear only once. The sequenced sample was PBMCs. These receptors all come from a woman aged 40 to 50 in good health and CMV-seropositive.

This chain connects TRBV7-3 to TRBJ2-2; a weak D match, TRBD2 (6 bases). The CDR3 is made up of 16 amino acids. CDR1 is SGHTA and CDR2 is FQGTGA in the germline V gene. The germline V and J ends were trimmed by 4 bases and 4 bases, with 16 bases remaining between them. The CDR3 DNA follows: TGTGCCAGCAGCTCCGGGACTTCAATGGGCACCGGGGAGCTGTTTTTT. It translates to CASSSGTSMGTGELFF.

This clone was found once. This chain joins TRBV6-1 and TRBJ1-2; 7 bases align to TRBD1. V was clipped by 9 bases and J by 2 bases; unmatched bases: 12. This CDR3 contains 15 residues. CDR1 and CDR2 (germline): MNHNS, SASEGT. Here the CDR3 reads CASFLRQGRNYGYTF. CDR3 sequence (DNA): TGTGCCAGTTTCCTTCGACAGGGAAGGAACTATGGCTACACCTTC.

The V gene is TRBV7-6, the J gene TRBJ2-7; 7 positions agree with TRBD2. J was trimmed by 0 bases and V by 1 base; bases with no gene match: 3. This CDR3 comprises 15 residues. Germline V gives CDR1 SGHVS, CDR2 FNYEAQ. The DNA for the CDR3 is TGTGCCAGCAGCTTAGGGCGGGGGAGCTCCTACGAGCAGTACTTC. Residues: CASSLGRGSSYEQYF.

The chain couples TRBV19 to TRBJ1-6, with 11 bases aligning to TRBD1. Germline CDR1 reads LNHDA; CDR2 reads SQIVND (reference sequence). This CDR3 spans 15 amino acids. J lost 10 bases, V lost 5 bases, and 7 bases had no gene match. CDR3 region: CASSPWTGGESPLHF. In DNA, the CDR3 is TGTGCCAGTAGTCCCTGGACAGGGGGCGAATCACCCCTCCACTTT.

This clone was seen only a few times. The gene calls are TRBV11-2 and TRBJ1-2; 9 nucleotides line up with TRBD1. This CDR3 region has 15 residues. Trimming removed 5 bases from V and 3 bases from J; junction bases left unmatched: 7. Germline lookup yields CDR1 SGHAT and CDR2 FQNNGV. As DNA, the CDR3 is TGTGCCAGCAGCCCGCGACAGGGGGTATACTATGGCTACACCTTC. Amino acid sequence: CASSPRQGVYYGYTF.

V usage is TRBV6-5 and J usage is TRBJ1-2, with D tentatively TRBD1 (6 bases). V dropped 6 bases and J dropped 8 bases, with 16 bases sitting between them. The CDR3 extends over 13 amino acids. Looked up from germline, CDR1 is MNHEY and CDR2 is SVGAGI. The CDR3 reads CASSQGSGAGYTF. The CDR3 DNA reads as TGTGCCAGCAGCCAAGGGTCAGGGGCCGGCTACACCTTC.

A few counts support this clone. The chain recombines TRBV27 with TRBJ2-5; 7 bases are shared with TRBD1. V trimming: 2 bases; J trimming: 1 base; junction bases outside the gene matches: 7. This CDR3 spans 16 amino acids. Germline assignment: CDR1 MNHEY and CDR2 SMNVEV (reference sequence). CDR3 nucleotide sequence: TGTGCCAGCAGTTTAGCCCGACAGGGTCCCCAAGAGACCCAGTACTTC. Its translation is CASSLARQGPQETQYF.

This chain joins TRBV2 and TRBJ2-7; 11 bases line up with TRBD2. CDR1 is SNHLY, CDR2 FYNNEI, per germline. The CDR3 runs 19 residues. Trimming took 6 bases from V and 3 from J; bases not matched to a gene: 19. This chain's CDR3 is CASRGDSRPTSGKLYEQYF. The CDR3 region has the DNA TGTGCCAGCAGGGGGGACAGCCGACCGACTAGCGGGAAACTCTACGAGCAGTACTTC.

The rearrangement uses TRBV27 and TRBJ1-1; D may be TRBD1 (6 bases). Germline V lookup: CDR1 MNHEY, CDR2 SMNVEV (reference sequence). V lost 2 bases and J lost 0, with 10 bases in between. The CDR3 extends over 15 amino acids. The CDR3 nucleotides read TGTGCCAGCAGTTTAATGAGGGGGATGAACACTGAAGCTTTCTTT. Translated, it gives CASSLMRGMNTEAFF.

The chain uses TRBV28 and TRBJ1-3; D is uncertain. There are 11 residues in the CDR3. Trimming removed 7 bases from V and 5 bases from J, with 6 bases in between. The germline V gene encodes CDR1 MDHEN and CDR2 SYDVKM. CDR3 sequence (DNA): TGTGCCAGCATCCTTAGAAACACCATATATTTT. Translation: CASILRNTIYF. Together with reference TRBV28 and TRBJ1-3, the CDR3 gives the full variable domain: DVKVTQSSRYLVKRTGEKVFLECVQDMDHENMFWYRQDPGLGLRLIYFSYDVKMKEKGDIPEGYSVSREKKERFSLILESASTNQTSMYLCASILRNTIYFGEGSWLTVV.

DNA of the CDR3: TGTGCCAGCAGTACACCGCACCCCCGCCCCCAGGACACCGAACGCTCCTACGAGCAGTACTTC. Its translation: CASSTPHPRPQDTERSYEQYF. The rearrangement joins TRBV28 to TRBJ2-7, with D tentatively TRBD1 (5 bases). This CDR3 has 21 residues. From germline, CDR1 is MDHEN and CDR2 SYDVKM. The ends were cut back, 5 bases at V and 0 bases at J, with 32 bases in the middle.

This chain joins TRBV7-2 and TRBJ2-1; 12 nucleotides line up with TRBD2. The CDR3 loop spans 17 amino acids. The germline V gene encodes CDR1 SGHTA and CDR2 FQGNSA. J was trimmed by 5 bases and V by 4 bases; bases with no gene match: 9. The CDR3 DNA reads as TGTGCCAGCAGCTCCCTGTTCCTAGCGGGGGGGCACAATGAGCAGTTCTTC. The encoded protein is CASSSLFLAGGHNEQFF.

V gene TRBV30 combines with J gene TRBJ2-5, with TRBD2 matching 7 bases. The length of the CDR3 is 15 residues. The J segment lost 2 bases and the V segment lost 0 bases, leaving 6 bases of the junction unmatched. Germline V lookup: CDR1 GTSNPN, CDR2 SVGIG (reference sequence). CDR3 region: CAWSVLTGGQETQYF. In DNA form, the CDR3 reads TGTGCCTGGAGTGTACTGACCGGGGGGCAAGAGACCCAGTACTTC.

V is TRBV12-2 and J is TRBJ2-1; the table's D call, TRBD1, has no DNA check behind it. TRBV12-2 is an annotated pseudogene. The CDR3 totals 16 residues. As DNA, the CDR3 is TGTGCAAGTCGCCAAGTGAAAACCAGCTCCTACAATGAGCAGTTCTTC. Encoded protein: CASRQVKTSSYNEQFF.

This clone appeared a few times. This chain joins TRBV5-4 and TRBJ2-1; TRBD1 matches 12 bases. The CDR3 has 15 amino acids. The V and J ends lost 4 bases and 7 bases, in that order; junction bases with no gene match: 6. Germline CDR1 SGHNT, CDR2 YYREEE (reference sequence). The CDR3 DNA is TGTGCCAGCAGCAGCCGGGACAGGGGGCTAAATGAGCAGTTCTTC. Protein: CASSSRDRGLNEQFF. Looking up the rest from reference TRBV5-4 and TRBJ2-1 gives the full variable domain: ETGVTQSPTHLIKTRGQQVTLRCSSQSGHNTVSWYQQALGQGPQFIFQYYREEENGRGNFPPRFSGLQFPNYSSELNVNALELDDSALYLCASSSRDRGLNEQFFGPGTRLTVL.

CDR3 residues: CASSSPSDEQFF. In DNA form, the CDR3 reads TGCGCCAGCAGCTCGCCAAGCGATGAGCAGTTCTTC. The chain combines TRBV5-1 with TRBJ2-1; D gene uncertain. Germline V gene data show CDR1 as SGHRS and CDR2 as YFSETQ. Trimming cost V 3 bases and J 8 bases, with 9 bases left between them. The CDR3 totals 12 residues.

This CDR3 is CASSASYSGGQETQYF. The CDR3 region has the DNA TGTGCCAGCAGCGCCTCTTATAGCGGGGGCCAAGAGACCCAGTACTTC. The chain has TRBV9 and TRBJ2-5, with 9 bases that match TRBD2. The V segment lost 3 bases and the J segment 1 base; nucleotides outside the gene matches: 7. Germline V gives CDR1 SGDLS, CDR2 YYNGEE. CDR3 length equals 16 residues.

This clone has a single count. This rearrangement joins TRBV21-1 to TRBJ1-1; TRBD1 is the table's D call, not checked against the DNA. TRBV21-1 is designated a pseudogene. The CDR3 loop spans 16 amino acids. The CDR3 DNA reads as TGTGCCAGCAGCAAAGATTCAAGGACACAGAACACTGAAGCTTTCTTT. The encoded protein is CASSKDSRTQNTEAFF.

CDR3 nucleotide sequence: TGTGCCAGCAGGGGGACTAGCGGGGCCACAGATACGCAGTATTTT. Translated, it gives CASRGTSGATDTQYF. The chain carries TRBV7-2 and TRBJ2-3; TRBD2 matches at 13 bases. Trimming cost V 6 bases and J 2 bases; bases outside gene matches: 2. The germline CDR1 and CDR2 sequences are SGHTA and FQGNSA. CDR3 size: 15 residues.

CDR3 in amino acids: CASSPDRSYGYTF. The CDR3 DNA sequence: TGTGCCAGCAGCCCCGACAGGTCCTATGGCTACACCTTC. The chain combines TRBV6-5 with TRBJ1-2; D perhaps matches TRBD1 (6 bases). The V end was cut by 6 bases, the J end by 4 bases, with 12 bases between. The CDR3 length is 13 residues. Germline V gene lookup returns CDR1 MNHEY and CDR2 SVGAGI.

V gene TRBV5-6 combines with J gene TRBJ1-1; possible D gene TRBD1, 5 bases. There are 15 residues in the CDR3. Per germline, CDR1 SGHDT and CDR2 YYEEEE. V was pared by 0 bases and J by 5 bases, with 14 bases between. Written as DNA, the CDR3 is TGTGCCAGCAGCTTGGGCAGGGCGGCTGGAACTGAAGCTTTCTTT. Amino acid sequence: CASSLGRAAGTEAFF.

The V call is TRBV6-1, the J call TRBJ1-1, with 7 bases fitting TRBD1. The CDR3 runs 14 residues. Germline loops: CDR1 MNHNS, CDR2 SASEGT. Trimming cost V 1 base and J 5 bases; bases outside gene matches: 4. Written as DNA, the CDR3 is TGTGCCAGCAGTGAAGAAACCAGGGGGACTGAAGCTTTCTTT. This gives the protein CASSEETRGTEAFF.

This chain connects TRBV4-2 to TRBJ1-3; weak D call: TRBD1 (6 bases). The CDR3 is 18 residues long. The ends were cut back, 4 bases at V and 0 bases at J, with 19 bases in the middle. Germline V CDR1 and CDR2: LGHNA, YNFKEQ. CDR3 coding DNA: TGTGCCAGCAGCCGAAATTGGGACATCCTAAACTCTGGAAACACCATATATTTT. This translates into CASSRNWDILNSGNTIYF.

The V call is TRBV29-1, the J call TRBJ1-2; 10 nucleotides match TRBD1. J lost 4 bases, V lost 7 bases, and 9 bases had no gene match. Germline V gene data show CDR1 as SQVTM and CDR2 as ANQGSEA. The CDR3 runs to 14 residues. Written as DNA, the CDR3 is TGCAGCGCACCGGACAGGGGGGAACTCTATGGCTACACCTTC. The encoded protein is CSAPDRGELYGYTF. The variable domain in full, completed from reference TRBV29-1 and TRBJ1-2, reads SAVISQKPSRDICQRGTSLTIQCQVDSQVTMMFWYRQQPGQSLTLIATANQGSEATYESGFVIDKFPISRPNLTFSTLTVSNMSPEDSSIYLCSAPDRGELYGYTFGSGTRLTVV.

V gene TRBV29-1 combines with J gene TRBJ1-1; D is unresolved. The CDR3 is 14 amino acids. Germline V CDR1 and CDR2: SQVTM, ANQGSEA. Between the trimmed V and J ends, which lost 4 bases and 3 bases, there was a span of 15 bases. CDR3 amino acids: CSVVLIEGYTEAFF. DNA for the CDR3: TGCAGCGTTGTACTGATAGAGGGATACACTGAAGCTTTCTTT.

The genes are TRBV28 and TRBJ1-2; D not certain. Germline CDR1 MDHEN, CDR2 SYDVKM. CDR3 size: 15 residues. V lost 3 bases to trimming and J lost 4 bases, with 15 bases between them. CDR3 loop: CASSLVDREGYGYTF. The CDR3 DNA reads TGTGCCAGCAGTTTGGTGGATAGGGAGGGCTATGGCTACACCTTC.